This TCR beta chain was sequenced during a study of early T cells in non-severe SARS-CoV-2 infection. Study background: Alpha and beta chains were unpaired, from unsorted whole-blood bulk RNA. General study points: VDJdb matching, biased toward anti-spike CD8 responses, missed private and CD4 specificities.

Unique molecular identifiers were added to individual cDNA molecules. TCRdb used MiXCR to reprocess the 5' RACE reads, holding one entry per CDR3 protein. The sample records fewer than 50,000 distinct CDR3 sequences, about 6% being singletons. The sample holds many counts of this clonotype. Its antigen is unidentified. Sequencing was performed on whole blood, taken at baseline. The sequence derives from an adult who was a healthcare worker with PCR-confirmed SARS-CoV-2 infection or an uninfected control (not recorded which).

The CDR3 here is CSARASAANYGYTF. In nucleotides, the CDR3 is TGCAGTGCTAGGGCGAGTGCGGCGAACTATGGCTACACCTTC. The chain carries TRBV20-1 and TRBJ1-2; D is ambiguous. Trimming pared 3 bases from V and 2 bases from J, leaving 13 bases between. Germline CDR1 is DFQATT and CDR2 is SNEGSKA (reference sequence). The CDR3 covers 14 residues.